This TCR beta chain was sequenced for a study of blood T cells in healthy people across ages. Broader study findings: Among T cells, TCR beta diversity per million cells dropped roughly linearly as age rose.

A second PCR of 7 to 11 cycles used a sample-barcoded 5' primer and a J-beta primer mix. TCRdb fed the 5' RACE reads into MiXCR, producing one record per CDR3 protein. The table shows more than 1.4 million distinct CDR3 sequences, with approximately 40% occurring only once. Trimming removed 1 base from V and 14 bases from J, with 12 bases in between. Per the germline V gene, CDR1 is DFQATT and CDR2 is SNEGSKA (reference sequence). This CDR3 spans 11 amino acids. Comment on this clonotype: The target antigen is unknown.

The sequenced material came from blood. The source is a young woman in good health. This chain links TRBV20-1 with TRBJ2-1; a weak D match, TRBD2 (6 bases). The CDR3 DNA reads TGCAGTGCTAGAGTCTCCGGGAGAAAGTTCTTC. Protein sequence: CSARVSGRKFF.